This passage covers 19 T cell receptor beta chains from one sample sequenced in a study of Ad26.COV2.S vaccination and SARS-CoV-2 variants (dated by TCRdb to the early 2020s). What this sample's treatment or condition label stands for: some 20 received Ad26.COV2.S at low or high dose, single or two shots; roughly five received placebo; per-sample allocation not given. Repertoires of vaccine and placebo recipients were sequenced from samples collected on day 63 after the first injection. The library was generated by the immunoSEQ multiplex PCR assay. Drawn from immuneACCESS, this table holds only the in-frame rearrangements with V and J called that TCRdb kept. Clones are partly lost; checked studies trace under half to an unresolved V gene and leave the rest unexplained. For this sample there are hundreds of thousands of clones; around 86% appear just once. The ten most abundant clones make up around 3.6% of the sample.

The specimen comprised peripheral blood, sampled in a trial of Ad26.COV2.S vaccine versus placebo. The receptor source for this set is a person aged 18-60 years who received the Ad26.COV2.S COVID-19 vaccine or a placebo.

Only a few counts were recorded for this clone. The V and J genes are TRBV6-5 and TRBJ1-1; unclear D gene. This CDR3 spans 13 amino acids. Germline V lookup: CDR1 MNHEY, CDR2 SVGAGI. This CDR3 is CACRRVRNTEAFF. The CDR3 bases are TGTGCGTGTAGGAGGGTTCGGAACACTGAAGCTTTCTTT.

This clone was detected a few times. The V gene is TRBV5-6, the J gene TRBJ2-7, with D unclear. The germline V gene encodes CDR1 SGHDT and CDR2 YYEEEE. The ends were cut back, 3 bases at V and 5 bases at J, with 15 bases in the middle. The CDR3 loop spans 14 amino acids. This CDR3 reads CASSSLGSWDEQYF. In DNA, the CDR3 is TGTGCCAGCAGCTCCCTCGGGTCTTGGGACGAGCAGTACTTC.

This chain uses TRBV6-5 with TRBJ2-2; D uncertain. The germline gives CDR1 MNHEY, CDR2 SVGAGI. Between the trimmed V and J ends, which lost 2 bases and 2 bases, there was a span of 6 bases. CDR3 length: 14 residues. CDR3 nucleotide sequence: TGTGCCAGCAGTTACACCAGAAACACCGGGGAGCTGTTTTTT. Its translation is CASSYTRNTGELFF.

This clone was detected once. The same CDR3 can be traced to other DNA sequences in this sample. The chain recombines TRBV3-1 (or the pseudogene TRBV3-2) with TRBJ2-3; unclear D gene. Trimming pared 3 bases from V and 5 bases from J, leaving 6 bases between. The CDR3 runs to 12 residues. Germline V gives CDR1 LGHDT, CDR2 YNNKEL (reference sequence). The CDR3 region is CASSQGLDTQYF. The CDR3 region has the DNA TGTGCCAGCAGCCAGGGTCTAGATACGCAGTATTTT.

The chain links TRBV30 to TRBJ2-1; D may be TRBD2 (6 bases). The germline gives CDR1 GTSNPN, CDR2 SVGIG (reference sequence). The V and J ends lost 0 bases and 15 bases respectively, with 21 bases between them. The CDR3 has 14 amino acids. Here the CDR3 reads CAWSVRVGGVRPFF. The DNA of the CDR3 is TGTGCCTGGAGTGTACGGGTGGGGGGTGTTAGACCGTTCTTC.

The V call is TRBV7-8, the J call TRBJ1-1; D is ambiguous. The length of the CDR3 is 14 residues. Trimming shortened V by 3 bases and J by 4 bases, and 12 bases separated the two germline ends. Looked up from germline, CDR1 is SGHVS and CDR2 is FQNEAQ. The DNA for the CDR3 is TGTGCCAGCAGCTTCTTGGAGGTCGGCACTGAAGCTTTCTTT. Its translation is CASSFLEVGTEAFF.

CDR3 protein: CASSPGRAQETQYF. The DNA of the CDR3 is TGTGCCAGCTCACCGGGCAGGGCCCAAGAGACCCAGTACTTC. The chain joins TRBV18 to TRBJ2-5, with D perhaps TRBD1 (5 bases). CDR3 length: 14 amino acids. V dropped 3 bases and J dropped 1 base, with 9 bases sitting between them. Germline-derived CDR1 and CDR2 are KGHSH and LQKENI.

The V gene is TRBV14, the J gene TRBJ2-1; D not resolved. This CDR3 comprises 12 residues. The germline V gene encodes CDR1 SGHDN and CDR2 FVKESK. Deletions cut 2 bases from V and 9 bases from J, with 8 bases between. The CDR3, as DNA: TGTGCCAGCAGCCAAAGGGCGTCTGAGCAGTTCTTC. Its translation is CASSQRASEQFF.

This sequence joins TRBV19 and TRBJ2-3; 15 bases agree with TRBD2. The trim removed 4 bases at V and 4 bases at J, leaving 3 bases unmatched. This CDR3 comprises 16 residues. Germline CDR1 LNHDA, CDR2 SQIVND (reference sequence). The CDR3 region has the DNA TGTGCCAGTAGTAGGACTAGCGGGGGGGTATCAGATACGCAGTATTTT. This gives the protein CASSRTSGGVSDTQYF.

The CDR3 sequence is CASSYSLGYSGNTIYF. For the CDR3, the DNA is TGTGCCAGCAGTTACTCTCTAGGGTACTCTGGAAACACCATATATTTT. The chain carries TRBV6-5 and TRBJ1-3; no reliable D call. This CDR3 has 16 residues. V gave up 0 bases and J gave up 0 bases, with 9 bases separating them. Looked up from germline, CDR1 is MNHEY and CDR2 is SVGAGI.

V and J are TRBV19 and TRBJ1-2; no clear D gene. V lost 5 bases to trimming and J lost 7 bases, with 20 bases between them. The CDR3 length is 15 residues. The V gene's germline CDR1 is LNHDA and CDR2 SQIVND (reference sequence). CDR3 coding DNA: TGTGCCAGTAGTTTAACCGGGCCCCGAGAGGGTGGCTACACCTTC. Its translation: CASSLTGPREGGYTF.

The V gene is TRBV3-1 (or the pseudogene TRBV3-2), the J gene TRBJ1-2; the D gene is possibly TRBD1 (6 bases). Germline V gene sequence: CDR1 LGHDT, CDR2 YNNKEL (reference sequence). The CDR3 has 15 amino acids. The V end lost 3 bases, the J end lost 11 bases, and 22 bases lay between the germline ends. The CDR3 region is CASSQMGAVGAGYTF. CDR3 nucleotides: TGTGCCAGCAGCCAGATGGGGGCAGTCGGGGCTGGGTACACCTTC.

This chain links TRBV27 with TRBJ1-6; D remains unclear. Trimming removed 3 bases at V and 9 bases at J, with 9 bases between. This CDR3 has 13 residues. Germline V gives CDR1 MNHEY, CDR2 SMNVEV (reference sequence). CDR3 bases: TGTGCCAGCAGTTTGAACGGGCCTTCACCCCTCCACTTT. Translation gives CASSLNGPSPLHF.

There are a few counts of this clone. The V call is TRBV10-3, the J call TRBJ1-5, with no clear D. The length of the CDR3 is 15 residues. Trimming removed 6 bases from V and 6 bases from J, with 18 bases in between. The germline CDR1 and CDR2 sequences are ENHRY and SYGVKD. In DNA form, the CDR3 reads TGTGCCATCAGCGAACCTATGAGGGATGGTCAGCCCCAGCATTTT. The encoded protein is CAISEPMRDGQPQHF.

The chain joins TRBV6-1 to TRBJ2-2; tentatively, D is TRBD1 (6 bases). The CDR3 sequence is 15 residues long. The V end lost 1 base, the J end lost 1 base, and 7 bases lay between the germline ends. Germline values: CDR1 MNHNS, CDR2 SASEGT. CDR3 sequence reads: CASSEEQGNTGELFF. The CDR3 region has the DNA TGTGCCAGCAGTGAAGAACAGGGGAACACCGGGGAGCTGTTTTTT.

The V call is TRBV4-1, the J call TRBJ1-6; TRBD1 might be the D (5 bases). Trimming removed 1 base at V and 10 bases at J, with 11 bases between. Germline V gene lookup returns CDR1 MGHRA and CDR2 YSYEKL. The CDR3 loop spans 14 amino acids. CDR3 protein: CASSQVWGSSPLHF. The CDR3 nucleotides read TGCGCCAGCAGCCAAGTCTGGGGCTCCTCACCCCTCCACTTT.

The gene calls are TRBV18 and TRBJ2-4; TRBD1 or TRBD2 may be the D gene (5 bases each). The CDR3 runs to 14 residues. Deletions cut 6 bases from V and 0 bases from J, with 9 bases between. Germline loops: CDR1 KGHSH, CDR2 LQKENI. CDR3 sequence (DNA): TGTGCCAGCTCCCCCGGGACAGCCAAAAACATTCAGTACTTC. Encoded protein: CASSPGTAKNIQYF.

Comment on this clone: The sample contains more than one DNA sequence encoding this CDR3. The gene calls are TRBV5-1 and TRBJ1-4; D remains ambiguous. Germline values: CDR1 SGHRS, CDR2 YFSETQ. The ends were cut back, 4 bases at V and 3 bases at J, with 10 bases in the middle. The CDR3 totals 14 residues. The CDR3 sequence: CASSPGRSNEKLFF. The CDR3 region has the DNA TGCGCCAGCAGCCCCGGGCGGTCTAATGAAAAACTGTTTTTT.

This chain connects TRBV19 to TRBJ2-1, with D possibly called TRBD1 or TRBD2 (5 bases each). Germline loops: CDR1 LNHDA, CDR2 SQIVND (reference sequence). With 5 bases removed from V and 5 bases from J, the gap between germline ends came to 16 bases. The CDR3 has 15 residues. The CDR3 here is CASSLAGTVNNEQFF. Here the CDR3 DNA reads TGTGCCAGTAGTCTTGCCGGGACGGTGAACAATGAGCAGTTCTTC.